These 9 T cell receptor beta chains originate from one sample sequenced in a study of blood T cell repertoires in COVID-19. Method: immunoSEQ multiplex PCR; TCRdb's copy keeps in-frame clones and lacks some. Seen here are roughly 150,000 clones, about nine tenths observed once, and the top ten hold roughly 6.6%. The sample consisted of peripheral blood. The receptor source for this set is a man aged 80 or over with acute or convalescent COVID-19.

This chain connects TRBV4-1 to TRBJ1-5, with TRBD1 as a possible D gene (5 bases). Trimming shortened V by 0 bases and J by 0 bases, and 12 bases separated the two germline ends. Germline CDR1 MGHRA, CDR2 YSYEKL. The CDR3 totals 17 residues. This CDR3 is CASSQDPGIYSNQPQHF. The DNA of the CDR3 is TGCGCCAGCAGCCAAGATCCAGGGATTTATAGCAATCAGCCCCAGCATTTT.

J is TRBJ1-5 and V is TRBV28; tentative D call: TRBD1 (5 bases). Germline assignment: CDR1 MDHEN and CDR2 SYDVKM. Trimming removed 2 bases from V and 6 bases from J, with 14 bases in between. The CDR3 length is 15 residues. The CDR3 spells CASSLSLGGSQPQHF. In DNA form, the CDR3 reads TGTGCCAGCAGTTTAAGTTTGGGGGGATCTCAGCCCCAGCATTTT.

V usage is TRBV3-1 (or the pseudogene TRBV3-2) and J usage is TRBJ1-3; no firm D call. The V gene's germline CDR1 is LGHDT and CDR2 YNNKEL (reference sequence). The CDR3 has 15 residues. Trimming stripped 4 bases from V and 0 bases from J, with 10 bases between. CDR3 nucleotide sequence: TGTGCCAGCAGCCGAGTACTGGTCTCTGGAAACACCATATATTTT. Residues: CASSRVLVSGNTIYF.

This chain joins TRBV3-1 (or the pseudogene TRBV3-2) and TRBJ2-1; D gene uncertain. V was cut by 1 base and J by 3 bases, with 7 bases left in between. The germline gives CDR1 LGHDT, CDR2 YNNKEL (reference sequence). This CDR3 is 14 amino acids long. The CDR3 DNA sequence: TGTGCCAGCAGCCAAGTCAGAAGCTACAATGAGCAGTTCTTC. Protein product: CASSQVRSYNEQFF.

For the CDR3, the DNA is TGTGCCAGCAATCCGGCGGGGGTGTTATCGCCCCTCCACTTT. Its translation is CASNPAGVLSPLHF. The rearrangement joins TRBV2 to TRBJ1-6, with D tentatively TRBD1 (5 bases). This CDR3 has 14 amino acids. Trimming stripped 7 bases from V and 13 bases from J, with 20 bases between. The germline gives CDR1 SNHLY, CDR2 FYNNEI.

The rearrangement uses TRBV5-1 and TRBJ2-2; D not certain. CDR1 SGHRS and CDR2 YFSETQ come from the germline V gene. The CDR3 is 15 residues long. Trimming left V 4 bases short and J 0 bases short, with 10 bases between. The CDR3 spells CASSPSLANTGELFF. In nucleotides, the CDR3 is TGCGCCAGCAGCCCGAGCTTGGCGAACACCGGGGAGCTGTTTTTT.

V is TRBV5-1 and J is TRBJ2-3; no clear D gene. The CDR3 extends over 14 amino acids. V was clipped by 4 bases and J by 2 bases, with 11 bases between them. Germline V gene data show CDR1 as SGHRS and CDR2 as YFSETQ. This chain's CDR3 is CASSDWLATDTQYF. The CDR3 nucleotides read TGCGCCAGCAGCGATTGGTTAGCCACAGATACGCAGTATTTT.

The chain joins TRBV19 to TRBJ2-3; D not certain. CDR1 LNHDA and CDR2 SQIVND come from the germline V gene (reference sequence). V lost 5 bases to trimming and J lost 1 base, with 16 bases between them. The CDR3 length is 16 residues. CDR3 sequence reads: CASSLRGDSRTDTQYF. The CDR3 DNA sequence: TGTGCCAGTAGTCTAAGAGGAGACTCTCGCACAGATACGCAGTATTTT.

This clone was picked up one time. The chain's CDR3 is CASSLPWTGGTDTQYF. DNA of the CDR3: TGTGCCAGCAGTCTCCCCTGGACAGGGGGGACGGATACGCAGTATTTT. The chain joins TRBV28 to TRBJ2-3, with 10 nucleotides matching TRBD1. Germline V gene data show CDR1 as MDHEN and CDR2 as SYDVKM. The CDR3 has 16 amino acids. The V and J ends lost 5 bases and 6 bases, in that order; junction bases with no gene match: 11.